Below are 26 T cell receptor beta chains sequenced from a single sample in a study of regulatory T cells in long-lasting Graves disease. Library construction for TCR beta used iRepertoire HTBI primers and Arm-PCR of CDR3 regions. TCRdb used MiXCR to reprocess the multiplex PCR reads, holding one entry per CDR3 protein. The table records about 470,000 distinct CDR3 sequences, 14% to 15% of them present only once. Sample time point: newly diagnosed GD, antithyroid drugs for less than 3 months. PBMCs provided the RNA from which the TCR library was made. In addition, the sample was reused for a study of T cells in Graves' hyperthyroidism and ophthalmopathy.

The material was peripheral blood mononuclear cells (PBMCs), obtained at new diagnosis, from a patient treated with antithyroid drugs. The receptors originated from a woman aged 30 to 39 with Graves disease.

This clonotype has a count of ten or more. V gene TRBV20-1 combines with J gene TRBJ2-7; 8 bases match TRBD1. Germline trimming cut 6 bases from V and 6 bases from J; bases unmatched to any gene: 10. Germline values: CDR1 DFQATT, CDR2 SNEGSKA (reference sequence). The CDR3 extends over 13 amino acids. CDR3 DNA: TGCAGTGCAAGAACCGGGACAGGATCCGAGCAGTACTTC. It translates to CSARTGTGSEQYF.

In its sample, this clonotype was seen many times. The V gene is TRBV11-3, the J gene TRBJ2-1, with 7 bases identical to TRBD2. Germline V gene sequence: CDR1 SGHNT, CDR2 YENEEA. The CDR3 length is 17 residues. V shed 5 bases and J 7 bases; nucleotides not matched to a gene: 17. CDR3 residues: CASSPREGGHRANEQFF. CDR3 in DNA: TGTGCCAGCAGCCCCAGGGAGGGCGGTCACAGAGCAAATGAGCAGTTCTTC.

Only a few counts were recorded for this clonotype. V and J are TRBV18 and TRBJ2-3; D is undetermined. This CDR3 contains 15 residues. Germline CDR1 reads KGHSH; CDR2 reads LQKENI. Trimming took off 3 bases at V and 5 bases at J, with 15 bases between the two ends. The CDR3 nucleotides are TGTGCCAGCTCACCGCCACTTGGATTTTTAGATACGCAGTATTTT. Its translation: CASSPPLGFLDTQYF.

This clonotype was recorded many times. CDR3 amino acids: CASSLDEGIYEQYF. As DNA, the CDR3 is TGTGCCAGCAGCTTGGATGAAGGGATCTACGAGCAGTACTTC. This chain connects TRBV5-4 to TRBJ2-7, with D unresolved. Looked up from germline, CDR1 is SGHNT and CDR2 is YYREEE (reference sequence). V lost 0 bases to trimming and J lost 3 bases, with 10 bases between them. This CDR3 region has 14 residues.

The chain couples TRBV19 to TRBJ2-1; 10 bases match TRBD1. Trimming took 6 bases from V and 9 from J; bases not matched to a gene: 17. Germline lookup yields CDR1 LNHDA and CDR2 SQIVND (reference sequence). CDR3 length: 17 amino acids. CDR3 sequence reads: CASRGIRPGQGFGEQFF. The DNA of the CDR3 is TGTGCCAGTAGGGGGATCCGACCGGGACAGGGGTTCGGTGAGCAGTTCTTC.

The sample holds many counts of this clonotype. The chain employs TRBV6-1 and TRBJ1-1; maybe TRBD1 (6 bases). The CDR3 length is 13 residues. Germline V lookup: CDR1 MNHNS, CDR2 SASEGT. The V gene lost 5 bases and the J gene lost 5 bases, with 12 bases spanning the gap. The CDR3 sequence: CASSIQGGTEAFF. The CDR3 DNA sequence: TGTGCCAGCAGTATACAGGGAGGGACTGAAGCTTTCTTT.

Turning to this clonotype: This probably arose from a read error, given a far larger clone one base away. V and J are TRBV28 and TRBJ2-3; D could derive from TRBD1 or TRBD2 (6 bases each). The J call may be in error: the DNA end matches TRBJ2-5 better. This CDR3 spans 14 amino acids. CDR1 is MDHEN and CDR2 is SYDVKM in the germline V gene. CDR3 region: CASSPYGSGAAQYF. In nucleotides, the CDR3 is TGTGCCAGCAGTCCCTATGGGTCGGGGGCGGCCCAGTACTTC.

In its sample, this clonotype was seen many times. This rearrangement joins TRBV20-1 to TRBJ2-1, with 10 bases aligning to TRBD2. Germline-derived CDR1 and CDR2 are DFQATT and SNEGSKA (reference sequence). V lost 6 bases, J lost 0 bases, and 2 bases stayed unmatched. This CDR3 is 14 amino acids long. The CDR3 spells CSAVAGGSYNEQFF. DNA of the CDR3: TGCAGTGCCGTAGCGGGAGGCTCCTACAATGAGCAGTTCTTC.

This clonotype came up a few times. This chain joins TRBV19 and TRBJ2-3, with 11 bases identical to TRBD2. Judging by the DNA end, TRBJ2-7 fits better; the J call may be wrong. This CDR3 is built from 21 residues. Germline V lookup: CDR1 LNHDA, CDR2 SQIVND (reference sequence). Here the CDR3 DNA reads TGTGCCAGTAGTCCTAGCGGGAGGCCACAGTCTTACTCCAACACTTTATACGAGCAGTACTTC. Its translation is CASSPSGRPQSYSNTLYEQYF.

This sequence joins TRBV30 and TRBJ2-4; possible D gene TRBD1, 5 bases. The CDR3 sequence is 15 residues long. V was cut by 0 bases and J by 0 bases, with 9 bases left in between. CDR1 is GTSNPN and CDR2 is SVGIG in the germline V gene (reference sequence). CDR3 in amino acids: CAWSVPRVAKNIQYF. DNA for the CDR3: TGTGCCTGGAGTGTACCCAGGGTAGCCAAAAACATTCAGTACTTC.

This clonotype has ten or more counts. The chain links TRBV6-1 to TRBJ2-7; 12 positions agree with TRBD1. V shed 4 bases and J 6 bases; nucleotides not matched to a gene: 10. This CDR3 has 16 amino acids. Germline V gene lookup returns CDR1 MNHNS and CDR2 SASEGT. CDR3 region: CASSGPLGQGAREQYF. Written as DNA, the CDR3 is TGTGCCAGCAGTGGCCCTCTGGGACAGGGGGCTCGCGAGCAGTACTTC.

A word on this clonotype: Since a much larger clone is just one base distant, this may be a read error. The CDR3 DNA sequence: TGTGCCAGCAGCCCATACGCTATCGGAGAGACCCAGCACTTC. Residues: CASSPYAIGETQHF. This chain connects TRBV11-3 to TRBJ2-5, with D uncertain. The CDR3 contains 14 residues. From germline, CDR1 is SGHNT and CDR2 YENEEA.

J is TRBJ2-2 and V is TRBV20-1; 7 bases line up with TRBD1. Germline V lookup: CDR1 DFQATT, CDR2 SNEGSKA (reference sequence). This CDR3 is built from 13 residues. V gave up 4 bases and J gave up 3 bases; unmatched junction bases: 2. For the CDR3, the DNA is TGCAGTGCTAACAGGGGACACACCGGGGAGCTGTTTTTT. Translated: CSANRGHTGELFF.

Ten or more counts support this clonotype. This sequence joins TRBV7-3 and TRBJ2-6; D ambiguous. The CDR3 loop spans 14 amino acids. Germline assignment: CDR1 SGHTA and CDR2 FQGTGA. V was trimmed by 5 bases and J by 1 base, leaving 6 bases between them. CDR3: CASSRTSGANVLTF. In nucleotides, the CDR3 is TGTGCCAGCAGCCGAACGTCTGGGGCCAACGTCCTGACTTTC.

This chain connects TRBV12-3 or TRBV12-4 to TRBJ2-1; D is unclear. Trimming removed 2 bases from V and 8 bases from J, with 7 bases in between. The length of the CDR3 is 12 residues. The CDR3 region is CASSLLWDEQFF. The CDR3 DNA reads TGTGCCAGCAGTTTACTATGGGATGAGCAGTTCTTC.

This clonotype was picked up many times. The chain uses TRBV20-1 and TRBJ1-5; 9 nucleotides line up with TRBD1. CDR1 and CDR2 from the germline V gene are DFQATT and SNEGSKA (reference sequence). The length of the CDR3 is 15 residues. Trimming at V came to 5 bases and at J to 7 bases, leaving 12 bases not matched to a gene. CDR3 DNA: TGCAGTGCTGAAAGCCCTACAGGGGGCAGGCAGCCCCAGCATTTT. Translated, it gives CSAESPTGGRQPQHF.

This clonotype was seen many times. The chain carries TRBV2 and TRBJ1-4; a weak D match, TRBD1 (5 bases). The CDR3 length is 12 residues. The germline gives CDR1 SNHLY, CDR2 FYNNEI. V lost 9 bases to trimming and J lost 6 bases, with 11 bases between them. CDR3 amino acids: CARGTNDEKLFF. As DNA, the CDR3 is TGTGCCAGGGGGACCAACGATGAAAAACTGTTTTTT.

Only a few counts were recorded for this clonotype. Its ends do not fully match the called genes, so a read error is possible. The rearrangement uses TRBV6-9 and TRBJ1-1; D is perhaps TRBD1 (5 bases). The CDR3 is 15 amino acids. Germline-derived CDR1 and CDR2 are MNHGY and SVAAGI. The CDR3 DNA reads TGTGCCAGCAGTTACGGGATCGGGGGTGACACTGAAGCTTCCTTT. It yields the protein CASSYGIGGDTEASF.

In this sample, this clonotype turned up many times. The gene calls are TRBV6-1 and TRBJ2-2, with 7 positions matching TRBD2. V shed 7 bases, J shed 6 bases, and the junction held 5 bases outside the gene matches. This CDR3 has 13 amino acids. Germline CDR1 MNHNS, CDR2 SASEGT. CDR3 sequence (DNA): TGTGCCAGCAAAAGGGGAGGGGCCGGGGAGCTGTTTTTT. This sequence encodes CASKRGGAGELFF.

This clonotype has more than one count but fewer than ten. The rearrangement uses TRBV5-1 and TRBJ2-2; TRBD1 is a possible D gene (6 bases). This CDR3 contains 17 residues. The V gene lost 1 base and the J gene lost 0 bases, with 13 bases spanning the gap. CDR1 SGHRS and CDR2 YFSETQ come from the germline V gene. The CDR3 region has the DNA TGCGCCAGCAGCTTGACAGGGTCAATCGCGAACACCGGGGAGCTGTTTTTT. It specifies CASSLTGSIANTGELFF.

Worth noting for this clonotype: One end of the junction fails to match germline, which may point to a read error. CDR3 region: CSVRTSGSREQYF. The CDR3 nucleotides are TGCAGCGTAAGGACTAGCGGGAGCCGGGAGCAATACTTC. This chain uses TRBV29-1 with TRBJ2-7; 13 bases match TRBD2. CDR1 and CDR2 from the germline V gene are SQVTM and ANQGSEA. CDR3 length: 13 amino acids.

This clonotype was recorded many times. This chain uses TRBV30 with TRBJ1-1; no clear D. The CDR3 runs 13 residues. CDR1 and CDR2 (germline): GTSNPN, SVGIG (reference sequence). Trimming removed 4 bases at V and 1 base at J, with 10 bases between. The CDR3 DNA sequence: TGTGCCTGGACCCATAAGGGGAACACTGAAGCTTTCTTT. Translating it yields CAWTHKGNTEAFF.

Comment on this clonotype: Being one base from a much bigger clone, this may be a read error. The chain links TRBV3-1 to TRBJ2-5; a possible D gene is TRBD2 (6 bases). The CDR3 length is 13 residues. Germline-derived CDR1 and CDR2 are LGHDT and YNNKEL (reference sequence). As DNA, the CDR3 is TGTGCCGGCAGCCGCGGGGAGAGGGAGACCCAGTACTTC. Its protein is CAGSRGERETQYF.

This chain links TRBV29-1 with TRBJ1-3; D might be TRBD1 (6 bases). V was cut by 6 bases and J by 2 bases, with 14 bases left in between. CDR1 SQVTM and CDR2 ANQGSEA come from the germline V gene. This CDR3 comprises 14 residues. The CDR3 bases are TGCAGCGTGTCCGAGGGGGGGGCTGGAAACACCATATATTTT. This encodes CSVSEGGAGNTIYF.

This clonotype has just a few counts. V usage is TRBV5-6 and J usage is TRBJ2-7; TRBD2 aligns across 8 bases. V lost 3 bases and J lost 4; bases outside the gene matches: 6. The CDR3 runs 14 residues. Germline V gene lookup returns CDR1 SGHDT and CDR2 YYEEEE. This chain's CDR3 is CASSSRLASYEQYF. In DNA form, the CDR3 reads TGTGCCAGCAGCTCCCGACTAGCGTCATACGAGCAGTACTTC.

Remarks on this clonotype: With a much larger clone just one base away, this may be a read error. The rearrangement uses TRBV6-1 and TRBJ2-1; unclear D gene. CDR1 MNHNS and CDR2 SASEGT come from the germline V gene. This CDR3 has 17 amino acids. The CDR3 sequence: CASSEFRVVSSCNEQFF. The CDR3 DNA sequence: TGTGCCAGCAGTGAATTCCGGGTCGTGAGCTCCTGCAATGAGCAGTTCTTC.